This T cell receptor (beta chain) is drawn from a study of blood T cell repertoires in COVID-19. Study summary: Sites across the United States, Italy and Spain contributed samples from acute and convalescent COVID-19. The analysed material was cDNA or gDNA that came from T cells, B-cell-depleted T cells, or PBMCs.

Under the authors' procedure: Reference gene primer amplification yielded estimated nucleated cell counts. The assay was immunoSEQ multiplex PCR, and TCRdb's table has in-frame clones only and misses some. V and J calls and clone size are as listed in that table; D and trimming were resolved from the DNA. Of roughly 110,000 clones in the sample, around nine tenths are singletons; the top ten hold less than 8.5%. The sequence came from a woman in her seventies who had recovered from COVID-19. Sequenced input: peripheral blood.

The CDR3 spells CASSPLGSYNEQFF. In DNA form, the CDR3 reads TGTGCCAGCAGCCCCCTCGGGTCCTACAATGAGCAGTTCTTC. This chain connects TRBV3-1 (or the pseudogene TRBV3-2) to TRBJ2-1; D unresolved. The CDR3 is 14 amino acids. The V and J ends lost 4 bases and 1 base respectively, with 8 bases between them. CDR1 and CDR2 from the germline V gene are LGHDT and YNNKEL (reference sequence).